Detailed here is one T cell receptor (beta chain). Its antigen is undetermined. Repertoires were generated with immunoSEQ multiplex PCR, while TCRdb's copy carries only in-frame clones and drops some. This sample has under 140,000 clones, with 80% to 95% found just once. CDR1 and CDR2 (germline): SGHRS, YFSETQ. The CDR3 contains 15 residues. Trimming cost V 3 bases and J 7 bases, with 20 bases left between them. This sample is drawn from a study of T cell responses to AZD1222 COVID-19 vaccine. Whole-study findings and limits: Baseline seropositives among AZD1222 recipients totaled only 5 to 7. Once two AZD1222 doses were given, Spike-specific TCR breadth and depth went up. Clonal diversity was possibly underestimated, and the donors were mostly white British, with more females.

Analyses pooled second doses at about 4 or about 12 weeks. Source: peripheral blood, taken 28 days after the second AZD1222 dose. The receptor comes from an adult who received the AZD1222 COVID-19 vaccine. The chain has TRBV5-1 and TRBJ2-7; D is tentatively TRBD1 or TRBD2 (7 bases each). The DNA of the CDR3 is TGCGCCAGCAGCTCTGGCCAGGGGGGGGGCCGGGAGCAGTACTTC. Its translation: CASSSGQGGGREQYF.